These T cell receptor beta chains were read from a single sample in a study of shared clonotypes between healthy human individuals. TCRdb keeps only in-frame clones here, not all; method: immunoSEQ multiplex PCR. The sample shows about 2.4 million clones, roughly 93% of them seen only once. What was sequenced was naive CD4+ T cells from PBMCs. The receptors come from a man younger than 35 in good health. Some clones in this sample may be carry-over from other donors' samples. CDR3s include the opening cysteine and the closing phenylalanine or tryptophan. D genes are given only for firm matches. Rows give clone size only sometimes, using once, few, many, or a class for an expanded clone.

v_call	d_call	j_call	clone_size	cdr3_aa	cdr3_nt
TRBV28	-	TRBJ1-1	-	CASSLRQGRTEAFF	TGTGCCAGCAGTTTACGTCAGGGGAGGACTGAAGCTTTCTTT
TRBV5-4	-	TRBJ2-3	-	CASTIGTPGDTDTQYF	TGTGCCAGCACCATAGGGACCCCCGGAGACACAGATACGCAGTATTTT
TRBV7-8	-	TRBJ1-1	-	CASTRGAGRNTEAFF	TGTGCCAGCACCCGGGGGGCAGGGAGAAACACTGAAGCTTTCTTT
TRBV2	-	TRBJ2-7	-	CASSGGYEQYF	TGTGCCAGCAGTGGGGGATACGAGCAGTACTTC
TRBV20-1	-	TRBJ2-3	-	CSLRGNTQYF	TGCAGCCTTAGAGGGAATACGCAGTATTTT
TRBV7-9	-	TRBJ2-3	-	CASSSRDATQYF	TGTGCCAGCAGTTCTAGGGATGCTACGCAGTATTTT
TRBV9	-	TRBJ2-1	-	CASSLSGGGMSSYNEQFF	TGTGCCAGCAGCCTCTCAGGCGGCGGAATGAGCTCCTACAATGAGCAGTTCTTC
TRBV9	-	TRBJ1-2	-	CASSAQTADGYTF	TGTGCCAGCAGCGCCCAGACAGCGGACGGCTACACCTTC
TRBV6-1	TRBD1	TRBJ2-3	-	CAAGQGYSTDTQYF	TGTGCCGCTGGACAGGGATATAGCACAGATACGCAGTATTTT
TRBV7-3	-	TRBJ2-1	-	CASSLAGVGSRYNEQFF	TGTGCCAGCAGCTTAGCTGGTGTTGGGAGCCGCTACAATGAGCAGTTCTTC
TRBV7-2	TRBD1	TRBJ1-2	once	CASSLQGGNYGYTF	TGTGCCAGCAGCTTGCAGGGGGGTAACTATGGCTACACCTTC
TRBV18	-	TRBJ2-3	-	CASSPIHDTDTQYF	TGTGCCAGCTCACCAATTCATGACACAGATACGCAGTATTTT
TRBV18	TRBD1	TRBJ2-3	once	CASSRTPDRGDTQYF	TGTGCCAGCTCACGAACGCCAGACAGGGGGGATACGCAGTATTTT
TRBV7-3	-	TRBJ1-5	-	CASSPGPGNQPQHF	TGTGCCAGCAGCCCCGGTCCCGGGAATCAGCCCCAGCATTTT
TRBV5-1	TRBD1	TRBJ2-7	-	CASSLRSSRGREQYF	TGCGCCAGCAGCTTGCGGTCTAGCAGGGGGCGCGAGCAGTACTTC
TRBV18	-	TRBJ1-5	-	CASSSGYGQPQHF	TGTGCCAGCTCAAGTGGATATGGTCAGCCCCAGCATTTT
TRBV25-1	TRBD1	TRBJ2-7	-	CASSSSFGTGGTYEQYF	TGTGCCAGCAGTTCTTCATTTGGGACAGGGGGGACCTACGAGCAGTACTTC
TRBV28	-	TRBJ2-1	-	CASSFQGRYEQFF	TGTGCCAGCAGTTTTCAGGGCCGATATGAGCAGTTCTTC
TRBV7-2	TRBD1	TRBJ1-3	-	CASITGGSGNTIYF	TGTGCCAGCATTACAGGGGGCTCTGGAAACACCATATATTTT
TRBV11-3	-	TRBJ2-3	-	CASSLGVIGSPDTQYF	TGTGCCAGCAGCTTAGGGGTTATCGGGAGCCCAGATACGCAGTATTTT
TRBV27	-	TRBJ2-5	-	CASSSLAANRETQYF	TGTGCCAGCAGTTCTCTCGCAGCCAACCGGGAGACCCAGTACTTC
TRBV10-3	-	TRBJ1-3	-	CAISERWGGNTIYF	TGTGCCATCAGTGAACGGTGGGGTGGAAACACCATATATTTT
TRBV6-6	TRBD2	TRBJ2-7	once	CASSYSSGTYEQYF	TGTGCCAGCAGTTACTCCAGCGGGACCTACGAGCAGTACTTC
TRBV28	-	TRBJ2-2	-	CASSLGGRVSGELFF	TGTGCCAGCAGTTTAGGTGGCAGGGTCTCCGGGGAGCTGTTTTTT
TRBV29-1	-	TRBJ2-2	-	CSVGPNTGELFF	TGCAGCGTTGGCCCAAACACCGGGGAGCTGTTTTTT
TRBV2	-	TRBJ1-2	-	CASSEVVRIAGYTF	TGTGCCAGCAGTGAAGTGGTGCGAATCGCCGGCTACACCTTC
TRBV19	TRBD1	TRBJ1-1	-	CASSMGGTGAMNTEAFF	TGTGCCAGTAGTATGGGAGGGACAGGAGCCATGAACACTGAAGCTTTCTTT
TRBV21-1	-	TRBJ2-4	-	CASSIRQGLAKNIQYF	TGTGCCAGCAGCATCCGACAGGGTCTAGCCAAAAACATTCAGTACTTC
TRBV7-6	-	TRBJ1-1	-	CASSTYRRGEAFF	TGTGCCAGCAGCACATACCGACGCGGTGAAGCTTTCTTT
TRBV10-3	TRBD2	TRBJ2-3	once	CAIKKTSGRDTDTQYF	TGTGCCATCAAAAAGACTAGCGGGAGGGACACAGATACGCAGTATTTT
TRBV13	-	TRBJ2-4	-	CASTQQAKNIQYF	TGTGCCAGCACACAACAAGCCAAAAACATTCAGTACTTC
TRBV6-1	-	TRBJ2-7	-	CASSERGPYEQYF	TGTGCCAGCAGTGAGCGGGGTCCCTACGAGCAGTACTTC
TRBV28	-	TRBJ1-2	-	CATRAIYGYTF	TGTGCCACCAGGGCCATCTATGGCTACACCTTC
TRBV5-1	TRBD1	TRBJ2-7	once	CASRDRRRSYEQYF	TGCGCCAGCCGGGACAGAAGGCGCTCCTACGAGCAGTACTTC
TRBV30	-	TRBJ2-5	-	CAWSGTFQETQYF	TGTGCCTGGAGTGGAACCTTCCAAGAGACCCAGTACTTC
TRBV6-6	TRBD1	TRBJ2-5	-	CASSYGDRGSLETQYF	TGTGCCAGCAGTTACGGCGACAGGGGTTCACTGGAGACCCAGTACTTC
TRBV28	TRBD1	TRBJ2-7	-	CASSFLTGSYEQYF	TGTGCCAGCAGTTTTTTGACAGGGTCCTACGAGCAGTACTTC